This TCR beta chain was captured by sequencing in a study of shared clonotypes between healthy human individuals (dated by TCRdb to about 2020). Broadly, across the study: The cohort included a few men and a couple of women between 18 and 49 years of age. For each donor, CD4 naive and CD4 memory were each run on three plates, CD8 naive on two plates, and CD8 memory on one plate. Blood TCR repertoires of roughly five healthy adults were deeply sequenced to estimate repertoire size and the extent of clonotype sharing between individuals. Libraries were prepared and TCR repertoires were sequenced by different laboratories using diverse techniques, in order to increase sequencing depth and limit assay-specific biases. Between about 0.8 and 9.5 billion PBMCs per donor were obtained by leukapheresis. Overall study outcomes, separate from this receptor: Naive subsets generally had larger estimated clonotype richness than memory subsets. Pairwise subsampling indicated that sequencing depth was expected to affect the degree of clonotype sharing among donors. Even with the large sequencing depth, rarefaction of the sorted-subset datasets indicated that sequencing was incomplete. The genetic and exposure-history diversity represented was limited by the small number of donors. Sampling was limited to blood, and TCR repertoires in tissue likely differ from TCR repertoires in blood. Clonotypes shared by all four sorted-subset donors showed higher generation probabilities than non-shared clonotypes. About 4.5% of naive CD4, more than 3% of naive CD8, 2.3% of memory CD4, and around 0.4% of memory CD8 clonotypes were shared across several donors.

Worth noting for this clone: Its antigen is unknown. Base qualities are not at hand, and no much larger clone is one base apart.

Healthy HIV-negative adults with no recently reported acute infections or vaccinations were included as donors. Only Caucasian adults living in Nashville, Tennessee, USA were represented among the donors. CD4+ T cells were enriched through magnetic negative selection, after which naive cells were positively selected on CD45RA and the remaining negative fraction served as the memory subset. Blood was obtained by leukapheresis, after which PBMCs were separated by Ficoll-Histopaque density gradient centrifugation and cryopreserved in liquid nitrogen vapor phase. Analytical flow cytometry was used to check the purity and quantity of every magnetically sorted T cell population. Genomic DNA was isolated from each sorted fraction and quantified by UV absorbance on a Nanodrop 2000c. The germline V gene yields SGHNT for CDR1 and YENEEA for CDR2. The germline V end is reduced by 5 bases and the J end by 6 bases; junction bases left unmatched: 4. The CDR3, cysteine through phenylalanine, is 14 amino acids long. Only CDR3 DNA remains: 42 bases, in frame from the first base.

TCR CDR3 regions were amplified from genomic DNA by multiplex PCR using the deep immunoSEQ assay. For each cell subset, the extracted genomic DNA was distributed evenly across all wells of several immunoSEQ 96-well plates, and each plate served as one replicate. For sorted subsets, each replicate PCR was loaded with roughly 200 ng genomic DNA, equivalent to about 30,000 T cell genomes. The purified libraries were quantified using a Qubit 3.0 fluorometer, sized with a Bioanalyzer 2100, and then quantified again using the KAPA Library Quantification kit. Every immunoSEQ 96-well plate was sequenced on a dedicated single-read 150-cycle Illumina NextSeq 550 flow cell. As for the original processing: Because only junctional sequences without quality scores were contained in the immunoSEQ output, filtering matching that applied to full-length reads could not be performed. To assign V/J genes and CDR3, sequences were annotated against IMGT germline references using PyIR, a Python wrapper for IgBLAST v1.9. Any read was removed if the V/J assignment was weak (E-value above 1e-6), the CDR3 was missing, or the read contained stop codons, out-of-frame junctions, or ambiguous translated residues. V3J clonotypes were defined as sequences sharing an identical inferred V gene, J gene, and CDR3 amino acid sequence. Percentage overlap between repertoires was calculated by dividing the number of shared unique clonotypes by the size of the smaller repertoire. Three approaches were used to assess repertoire richness: RTK rarefaction, the Chao1 estimator, and Recon v2.1 estimates of unobserved clonotypes. OLGA was used to compute generation probabilities for all TCRbeta clonotypes that the gDNA method yielded from a few donors. The clones in this table, taken by TCRdb from immuneACCESS, are in-frame only. Not every clone is retained; where verified, under half of the shortfall comes from an unresolved V gene, and the cause of the rest is unknown. The D gene and trimming were derived from the DNA, and the V and J assignments and clone size from that table. The sample table holds some 2.4 million clones, of which more than 85% were seen once. The ten largest clones add up to approximately 0.37% of the sample.

In this chain, TRBV11-3 is recombined with TRBJ2-2; a stretch of 9 junction bases matches TRBD1. The sequencing input was naive CD4+ T cells from PBMCs. The cell subset or site label here, explained by the study, means: CD45RA+ positively selected. This receptor was taken from a man aged 18 to 30 in good health. Some clones in this sample may be carry-over from other donors' samples. The DNA sequence reads TGTGCCAGCAGCCCGGACAGGGGCGCCGGGGAGCTGTTTTTT. It encodes CASSPDRGAGELFF.